This T cell receptor beta chain emerged from a study of T cell responses to AZD1222 COVID-19 vaccine. Study-wide findings and caveats: Spike-specific TCR breadth and depth rose after two AZD1222 doses. CD4 TCRs covered the whole spike, strongest at regions 160-218 and 743-854.

Sequencing was performed with immunoSEQ multiplex PCR; in TCRdb, only in-frame clones are kept and a portion is missing. The data show roughly 190,000 clones, almost 95% seen once. CDR1 and CDR2 from the germline V gene are MNHEY and SVGAGI. The CDR3 sequence is 15 residues long. V was shortened by 0 bases and J by 1 base, with 7 bases between the two germline ends. As regards this clone: Its cognate antigen is unknown.

The sequence came from an adult in good health. The starting material was peripheral blood, obtained on day 0 of AZD1222 vaccination. V is TRBV6-5 and J is TRBJ1-3; D unresolved. CDR3 coding DNA: TGTGCCAGCAGTTACTCGAGGGATTCTGGAAACACCATATATTTT. Translating it yields CASSYSRDSGNTIYF.